This is a list of T cell receptor beta chains from one sample in a study of blood T cell repertoires in COVID-19. TCRdb's table, derived via immunoSEQ multiplex PCR, lists solely in-frame clones and lacks some. The sample yields 250,000 to 350,000 clones, roughly 90% seen once. Specimen: peripheral blood. Receptors were obtained from a woman aged 25 to 39 with COVID-19, enrolled during active disease. The CDR3 runs from the conserved cysteine through the conserved F or W.

V gene: TRBV20-1
CDR3 protein: CSALDRFEQYF

V gene: TRBV3-1/TRBV3-2
CDR3 protein: CASSPPGQFQETQYF

V gene: TRBV5-4
CDR3 protein: CASSRGGQGANYGYTF

V gene: TRBV27
CDR3 protein: CASRESTSVTYEQYF

V gene: TRBV19
CDR3 protein: CASSIGLVGDRAFF

V gene: TRBV27
CDR3 protein: CASSTGQGPGMNTEAFF

V gene: TRBV28
CDR3 protein: CASSLGSWRQGNYGYTF

V gene: TRBV29-1
CDR3 protein: CSVGDSLATGELFF

V gene: TRBV19
CDR3 protein: CASSSQTAGGPQHF

V gene: TRBV18
CDR3 protein: CASSPIAGDTNEQFF

V gene: TRBV27
CDR3 protein: CASSFRQGNSPLHF

V gene: TRBV2
CDR3 protein: CASSAQQGDYGYTF

V gene: TRBV30
CDR3 protein: CAWSVGADTQYF

V gene: TRBV25-1
CDR3 protein: CASSEGGGEHEKLFF

V gene: TRBV25-1
CDR3 protein: CASSDMYRGNNEQFF

V gene: TRBV7-3
CDR3 protein: CASSLNTYNEQFF

V gene: TRBV7-8
CDR3 protein: CASSLGQGSNQPQHF

V gene: TRBV30
CDR3 protein: CAWRGNRGEQETQYF

V gene: TRBV11-2
CDR3 protein: CASSQGTAGNTEAFF

V gene: TRBV27
CDR3 protein: CASSLSKGVSGANVLTF

V gene: TRBV2
CDR3 protein: CASNRGARVTGELFF

V gene: TRBV2
CDR3 protein: CASGLAGGPNEQFF

V gene: TRBV30
CDR3 protein: CAWSDRRQGSYGYTF

V gene: TRBV21-1
CDR3 protein: CASRRAAQETQYF

V gene: TRBV21-1
CDR3 protein: CASSLMGHVHTF

V gene: TRBV28
CDR3 protein: CASRATAGFGKDGYTF

V gene: TRBV19
CDR3 protein: CASSIALFQETQYF

V gene: TRBV12-3/TRBV12-4
CDR3 protein: CASSSDRPGYTF

V gene: TRBV3-1/TRBV3-2
CDR3 protein: CASSQGRATGELFF

V gene: TRBV27
CDR3 protein: CASRTPGQGSGYTF

V gene: TRBV3-1/TRBV3-2
CDR3 protein: CASSPNRVSSPLHF

V gene: TRBV27
CDR3 protein: CASSFGGNTGELFF

V gene: TRBV24-1
CDR3 protein: CATSDPGQTSTDTQYF

V gene: TRBV6-5
CDR3 protein: CASSYPGQGAQYEQYF

V gene: TRBV30
CDR3 protein: CAWSVRGTGANVLTF

V gene: TRBV7-8
CDR3 protein: CASSHARTGPDRDTQYF

V gene: TRBV2
CDR3 protein: CASSGRTHNSPLHF

V gene: TRBV18
CDR3 protein: CASSRGQNTEAFF

V gene: TRBV25-1
CDR3 protein: CASSEMGGLNTEAFF

V gene: TRBV19
CDR3 protein: CASSTRSGGNTGELFF

V gene: TRBV12-3/TRBV12-4
CDR3 protein: CASSSGFEAFF